What follows describes a single T cell receptor beta chain. This clonotype came up a few times. The specificity of this receptor is unknown. Per-nucleotide qualities are absent, and no much larger clonotype sits a single base away. V is pared back by 5 bases and J by 7 bases, with 24 bases lying between the germline termini. The CDR3 goes from the cysteine to the phenylalanine over 17 residues. Only the CDR3 region is kept as DNA, spanning 51 bases read in frame from base 1. CDR1 SEHNR and CDR2 FQNEAQ were looked up in the germline V gene (reference sequence). Ficoll-Paque density gradient centrifugation was used to isolate PBMCs. This sample was included in a study of T-cell memory formation after mild COVID-19 listed by TCRdb under 2021. Broadly, across the study: TCR sequence clusters from the two donors were largely donor specific. The cohort was made up of two young adult volunteers, one female and one male, who were previously healthy. In a couple of donors, T-cell clones that expanded and contracted after mild COVID-19 were tracked by sequencing TCRalpha and TCRbeta repertoires over time. Summary of the overall study and its limitations: Contracting CD4+ clones were found mainly in CM and EM memory subsets, while CD8+ clones were enriched in EMRA. Only two mild cases were covered by the study, and larger cohorts that include severe cases with pre-infection samples were considered necessary. Clones that contracted from day 15 to 85 showed balanced CD4/CD8 phenotypes, whereas a second wave of clones that expanded from day 15 to 37 leaned towards CD4+. The second-wave clones that peaked on day 37 were not confirmed to be SARS-CoV-2 specific. Some responding clones were detected in pre-infection memory, suggesting pre-existing cross-reactive memory T cells joined the SARS-CoV-2 response.

The run used an Illumina NovaSeq 6000. TCRalpha and TCRbeta cDNA libraries were constructed by 5'RACE with constant-segment primers, with sample barcodes and unique molecular identifiers being introduced. Trizol reagent was used to extract RNA from every sample. Library amplification was performed in two PCR steps, and a second sample barcode and Illumina TruSeq adapters were introduced in the second step. Libraries were sequenced on an Illumina NovaSeq with 2 x 150 bp paired-end reads. Under the source paper's analysis protocol: Reads were demultiplexed and collapsed into UMI-guided consensus sequences with migec v1.2.7. Using mixcr v2.1.11, the UMI consensuses were aligned to TRA and TRB V and J templates and assembled into clonotypes. Clonotypes were classified as expanded or contracted when called significant by both edgeR and NoisET, with noise models trained on biological replicates. edgeR calls used a false discovery rate-adjusted p below 0.01 and a log2 fold-change threshold of 1. PCA with hierarchical clustering of max-normalized trajectories of the 1000 most abundant clonotypes was used as exploratory dynamics analysis. Separately sequenced CD4+ and CD8+ repertoires were used to assign a CD4 or CD8 phenotype to each responding clone. TCRdb reworked the public reads: Q25 trimming with fastp, MiXCR clone assembly, productive beta chains retained. Rows are combined by CDR3 protein, so each entry shows the most common genes and DNA. What appears here as the V and J calls and clone size reflects TCRdb's work, not the paper's. The sample data list about 400,000 distinct CDR3 sequences, and about a quarter of these were observed just once. The top ten clones comprise roughly 14% of the sample.

The receptor was derived from an adult woman who had mild COVID-19 (a few samples of this study predate the infection). The sample titles of this study are shuffled in the database, so cell type and time point are left out; the donor was told from shared clones. The source material was PBMCs or a T cell subset sorted from them (not recorded which). In this chain, TRBV7-9 is recombined with TRBJ2-1, with TRBD1 perhaps the D gene, on 5 matching bases. The CDR3 protein: CASSEIDSRGKQNEQFF. The DNA sequence is as follows: TGTGCCAGCAGCGAGATAGACAGCCGCGGTAAGCAGAATGAGCAGTTCTTC.